Listed below are T cell receptor beta chains from one sample, sequenced in a study of identical twins. Each CDR3 protein gets one entry after TCRdb re-called the 5' RACE reads with MiXCR. Among roughly 690,000 distinct CDR3 sequences listed, 5.5% to 7.5% were seen once. Sample: naive T cells sorted from blood. The origin of the receptors is a man aged 18 to 30 in good health. Both conserved end residues are part of each CDR3. D genes are given only for firm matches. Some rows have no size entry. The others give once, few or many, or a class for an expanded clone.

d_gene	abundance	v_gene	j_gene	CDR3aa	CDR3nt
.	many	TRBV20-1	TRBJ2-1	CSARGSGPGLTVNEQFF	TGCAGTGCTAGAGGCTCTGGGCCAGGGTTGACCGTCAATGAGCAGTTCTTC
.	few	TRBV25-1	TRBJ1-1	CASTSTGLKAEAFF	TGTGCCAGCACCTCCACAGGGTTAAAGGCTGAAGCTTTCTTT
TRBD1	.	TRBV12-3/TRBV12-4	TRBJ1-4	CASSFVTGLICEKLFF	TGTGCCAGCAGTTTTGTGACAGGGCTCATATGCGAAAAACTGTTTTTT
.	many	TRBV27	TRBJ2-4	CASSDLRAALAKNIQYF	TGTGCCAGCAGTGACCTCCGTGCGGCCCTAGCCAAAAACATTCAGTACTTC
.	many	TRBV29-1	TRBJ1-1	CSVRGALNTEAFF	TGCAGCGTTCGGGGGGCCTTGAACACTGAAGCTTTCTTT
.	many	TRBV6-1	TRBJ2-1	CASSATGEQFF	TGTGCCAGCAGTGCGACTGGGGAGCAGTTCTTC
TRBD1	many	TRBV9	TRBJ1-1	CASRSGQANTEAFF	TGTGCCAGCAGGTCGGGACAGGCCAACACTGAAGCTTTCTTT
.	few	TRBV3-1	TRBJ2-6	CASSQVSSSSGANVLTF	TGTGCCAGCAGCCAAGTTAGCTCTAGCTCTGGGGCCAACGTCCTGACTTTC
TRBD2	few	TRBV27	TRBJ2-4	CASRSGSGRAQNIQYF	TGTGCCTCACGTTCGGGGTCCGGGAGGGCTCAAAACATTCAGTACTTC
.	few	TRBV4-2	TRBJ2-3	CASSQVSGTDTQYF	TGTGCCAGCAGCCAAGTATCAGGCACAGATACGCAGTATTTT
TRBD2	.	TRBV4-1	TRBJ2-1	CASSRGTSDYNEQFF	TGCGCCAGCAGCCGCGGGACTAGCGACTACAATGAGCAGTTCTTC
.	many	TRBV2	TRBJ2-3	CASYSGLTDTQYF	TGTGCCAGTTATTCTGGGCTCACAGATACGCAGTATTTT
TRBD2	many	TRBV20-1	TRBJ2-1	CSARPLGIAGVTYNEQFF	TGCAGTGCTAGACCTTTAGGAATAGCGGGAGTGACCTACAATGAGCAGTTCTTC
.	many	TRBV12-3/TRBV12-4	TRBJ2-3	CASRPNPGWTQYF	TGTGCCAGCAGGCCTAACCCGGGTTGGACGCAGTATTTT
TRBD2	few	TRBV10-3	TRBJ2-5	CAISESIAGGETQYF	TGTGCCATCAGTGAGTCGATAGCGGGTGGCGAGACCCAGTACTTC
.	many	TRBV5-6	TRBJ2-1	CASSKKGAYNEQFF	TGTGCCAGCAGCAAAAAGGGGGCCTACAATGAGCAGTTCTTC
TRBD2	few	TRBV3-1	TRBJ2-5	CASSQAPGRGQETQYF	TGTGCCAGCAGCCAAGCCCCTGGGAGGGGACAAGAGACCCAGTACTTC
.	.	TRBV28	TRBJ2-4	CASSLFSGTEKNIQYF	TGTGCCAGCAGTTTATTCTCCGGGACCGAAAAAAACATTCAGTACTTC
.	.	TRBV29-1	TRBJ2-1	CSGLLKSSYNEQFF	TGCAGCGGTCTACTCAAGAGCTCCTACAATGAGCAGTTCTTC
.	.	TRBV27	TRBJ2-1	CASSFGPLNEQFF	TGTGCCAGCAGTTTTGGGCCGCTCAATGAGCAGTTCTTC
.	many	TRBV28	TRBJ2-1	CASSPWGSSSYNEQFF	TGTGCCAGCAGCCCATGGGGGTCAAGCTCCTACAATGAGCAGTTCTTC
.	.	TRBV6-2/TRBV6-3	TRBJ1-4	CASSPPPMGWNEKLFF	TGTGCCAGCAGTCCGCCTCCGATGGGGTGGAATGAAAAACTGTTTTTT
.	few	TRBV10-2	TRBJ2-2	CASSRGSPALPTGELFF	TGCGCCAGCAGCCGGGGCTCTCCGGCATTGCCCACCGGGGAGCTGTTTTTT
.	few	TRBV5-5	TRBJ2-3	CASSLVPGASTDTQYF	TGTGCCAGCAGCTTGGTTCCAGGGGCCTCCACAGATACGCAGTATTTT
.	.	TRBV7-6	TRBJ2-2	CASRGVLSNTGELFF	TGTGCCAGCAGAGGAGTGCTGTCGAACACCGGGGAGCTGTTTTTT
TRBD1	.	TRBV12-3/TRBV12-4	TRBJ1-1	CASSFSGTEPEAFF	TGTGCCAGCAGTTTCTCCGGGACAGAGCCTGAAGCTTTCTTT
TRBD1	.	TRBV29-1	TRBJ2-3	CSARQGIGDTQYF	TGCAGCGCAAGACAGGGTATTGGGGATACGCAGTATTTT
TRBD1	.	TRBV5-1	TRBJ1-1	CASSGTAVTEAFF	TGCGCCAGCAGCGGGACAGCCGTCACTGAAGCTTTCTTT
.	few	TRBV6-1	TRBJ2-2	CASRGHSNTGELFF	TGTGCCAGCCGTGGACATTCGAACACCGGGGAGCTGTTTTTT